The T cell receptor beta chain under discussion was sequenced for a study of graft-versus-host responses after intestinal transplantation. Clones were sequenced by immunoSEQ multiplex PCR, and TCRdb holds only the in-frame ones, with some missing. The sample holds approximately 89,000 clones, more than 80% seen once. CDR1 and CDR2 from the germline V gene are MNHNY and SVGAGI (reference sequence). Trimming cost V 6 bases and J 4 bases, with 12 bases left between them. This CDR3 comprises 13 residues. The sequencing used PBMCs, collected roughly 68 weeks after intestinal transplant. The chain uses TRBV6-6 and TRBJ1-2; D may be TRBD1 (6 bases). The clonotype comes from a human patient who received an intestinal transplant, so some T cells may come from the graft donor. The CDR3 coding sequence is TGTGCCAGCAGCCCCGGGGGCGGCTATGGCTACACCTTC. This gives the protein CASSPGGGYGYTF.